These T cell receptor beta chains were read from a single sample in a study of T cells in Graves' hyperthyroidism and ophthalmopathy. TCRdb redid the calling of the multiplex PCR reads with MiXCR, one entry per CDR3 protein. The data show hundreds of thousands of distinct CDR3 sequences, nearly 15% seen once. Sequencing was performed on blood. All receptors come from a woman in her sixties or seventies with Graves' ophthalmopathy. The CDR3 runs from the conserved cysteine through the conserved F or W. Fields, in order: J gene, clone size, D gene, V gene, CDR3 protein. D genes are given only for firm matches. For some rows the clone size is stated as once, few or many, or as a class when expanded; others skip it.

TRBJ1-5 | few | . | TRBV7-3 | CASSFAPNQPQHF
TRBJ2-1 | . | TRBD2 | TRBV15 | CATSGLAGNYNEQFF
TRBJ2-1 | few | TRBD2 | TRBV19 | CASSIARTSNNEQFF
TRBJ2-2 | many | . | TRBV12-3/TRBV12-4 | CASGPRGAGGELFF
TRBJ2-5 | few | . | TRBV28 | CASSPPFAGAVRKTQYF
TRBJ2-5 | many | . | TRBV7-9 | CASSPQISGRRQETQYF
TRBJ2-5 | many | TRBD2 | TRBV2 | CASSLGIAGGETQYF
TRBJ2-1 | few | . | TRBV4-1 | CASSQGLAYRSYNEQFF
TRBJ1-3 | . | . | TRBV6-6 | CASTIEAGSGNTIYF
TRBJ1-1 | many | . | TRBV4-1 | CASSQGGGYGTEAFF
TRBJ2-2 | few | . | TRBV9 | CASSVRYGELFF
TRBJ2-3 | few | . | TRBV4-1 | CASSQGGASLGTQYF
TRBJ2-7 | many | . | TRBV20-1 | CSARGILRGFEQYF
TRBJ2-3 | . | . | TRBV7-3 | CASSLQGTGTDTQYF
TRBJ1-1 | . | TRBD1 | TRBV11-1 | CASSFNDRGTEAFF
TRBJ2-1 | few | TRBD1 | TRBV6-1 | CASKQLSGQGAGNEQFF
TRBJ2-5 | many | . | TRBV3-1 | CASSQDFGRDRQETQYF
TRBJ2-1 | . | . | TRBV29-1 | CSMGLGPAGEQFF
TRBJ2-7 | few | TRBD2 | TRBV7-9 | CASSRGLAAFGEQYF
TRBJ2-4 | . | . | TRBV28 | CASSLAEGTKDIQYF
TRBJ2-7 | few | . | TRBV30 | CAWSEGDWEQYF
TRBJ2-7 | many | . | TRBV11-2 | CASSRSGTGTYEQYF
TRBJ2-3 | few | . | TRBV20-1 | CSASKGSSGIGTDTQYF
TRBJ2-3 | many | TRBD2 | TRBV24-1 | CATSGREEVTDTQYF
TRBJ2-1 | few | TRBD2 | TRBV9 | CASSATSDHEQFF
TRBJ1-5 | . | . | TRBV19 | CASSIDAGVDQPQHF
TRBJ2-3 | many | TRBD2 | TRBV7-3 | CASSLGTSGSDTQYF
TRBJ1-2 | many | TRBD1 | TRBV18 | CASSPPNTQGAGYTF
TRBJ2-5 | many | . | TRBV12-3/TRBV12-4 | CASSIQNWGETQYF
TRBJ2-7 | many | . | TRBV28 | CASSFPGQSYEQYF
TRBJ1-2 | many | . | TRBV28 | CASSSPAYGYTF
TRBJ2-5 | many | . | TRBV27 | CASSLRWVGGIETQYF
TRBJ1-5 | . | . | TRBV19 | CASSEEGEGSNQPQHF
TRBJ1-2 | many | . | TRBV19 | CASSPSGTPVDGYTF
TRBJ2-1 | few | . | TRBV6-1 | CASSEALRGTYNEQFF
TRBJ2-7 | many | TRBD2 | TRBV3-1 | CASSQASGFYEQYF
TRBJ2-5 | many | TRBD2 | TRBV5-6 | CASSLIIGLAGGGETQYF
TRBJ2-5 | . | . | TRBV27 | CAFTETQYF
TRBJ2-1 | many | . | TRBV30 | CAWSQYSGNEQFF
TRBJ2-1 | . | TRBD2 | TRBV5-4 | CASSATSGVGGEQFF
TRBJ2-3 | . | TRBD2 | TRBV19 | CASSFTGGSSTDTQYF
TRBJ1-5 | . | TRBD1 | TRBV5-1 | CACSPEGAWDQPQHF
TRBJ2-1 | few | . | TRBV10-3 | CAISDAEDNEQFF
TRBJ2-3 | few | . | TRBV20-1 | CSARATGRDTQYF
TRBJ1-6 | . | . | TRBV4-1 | CASSSSTGGNSPLHF
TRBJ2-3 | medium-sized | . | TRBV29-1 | CSVVPTTSTTYTQYF
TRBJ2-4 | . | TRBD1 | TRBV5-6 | CASSLGQGAVKNIQYF
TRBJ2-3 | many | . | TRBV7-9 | CASIQRRGGTDTQYF
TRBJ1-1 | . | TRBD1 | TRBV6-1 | CASSLDRGIDGTEAFF
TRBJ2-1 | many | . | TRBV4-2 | CASSQDKRADNEQFF